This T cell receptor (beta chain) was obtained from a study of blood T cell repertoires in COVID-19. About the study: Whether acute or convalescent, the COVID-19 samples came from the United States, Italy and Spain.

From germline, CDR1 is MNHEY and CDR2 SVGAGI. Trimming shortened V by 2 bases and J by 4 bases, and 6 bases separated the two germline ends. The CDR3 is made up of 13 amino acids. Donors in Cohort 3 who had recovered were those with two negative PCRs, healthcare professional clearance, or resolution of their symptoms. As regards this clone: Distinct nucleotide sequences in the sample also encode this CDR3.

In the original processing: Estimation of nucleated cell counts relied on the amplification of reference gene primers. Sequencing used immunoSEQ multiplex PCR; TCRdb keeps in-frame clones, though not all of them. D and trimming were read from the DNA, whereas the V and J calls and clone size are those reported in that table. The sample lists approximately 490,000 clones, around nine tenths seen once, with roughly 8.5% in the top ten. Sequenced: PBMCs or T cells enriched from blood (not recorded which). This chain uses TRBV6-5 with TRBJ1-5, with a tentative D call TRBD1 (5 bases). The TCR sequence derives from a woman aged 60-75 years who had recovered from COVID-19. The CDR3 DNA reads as TGTGCCAGCAGTTACAGGGGAAATCAGCCCCAGCATTTT. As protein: CASSYRGNQPQHF.